The source of this T cell receptor (beta chain) is a study of T cells in tumors after PD-1 blockade. Turning to the study itself: Daily vismodegib 150 mg continued in a subset of anti-PD-1-treated patients.

The protocol was immunoSEQ multiplex PCR, while the TCRdb copy is restricted to in-frame clones and leaves out a portion. The table lists about 1,500 clones, around 66% of them singletons. Per germline, CDR1 MGHRA and CDR2 YSYEKL. The CDR3 has 17 residues. V shed 2 bases and J 4 bases; nucleotides not matched to a gene: 7. This sequence joins TRBV4-1 and TRBJ2-2; 10 nucleotides match TRBD1. The input for sequencing was tumor tissue, taken before anti-PD-1 treatment. This sequence was found in a human donor with basal cell carcinoma. Here the CDR3 DNA reads TGCGCCAGCAGCCAAATAGCGGGACAGGGGATCACCGGGGAGCTGTTTTTT. Protein sequence: CASSQIAGQGITGELFF.